These 12 T cell receptor beta chains were sequenced from one sample in a study of early T cells in non-severe SARS-CoV-2 infection. Using its own MiXCR run on the 5' RACE reads, TCRdb lists one record per CDR3 protein. The table has about 66,000 distinct CDR3 sequences, approximately 13% seen once. What was sequenced was whole blood. The receptors stem from an adult who was a healthcare worker with PCR-confirmed SARS-CoV-2 infection or an uninfected control (not recorded which).

The chain uses TRBV6-2 or TRBV6-3 and TRBJ2-7; TRBD2 might be the D (6 bases). Trimming took off 0 bases at V and 1 base at J, with 22 bases between the two ends. Germline assignment: CDR1 MNHEY and CDR2 SVGEGT. The CDR3 runs to 19 residues. In nucleotides, the CDR3 is TGTGCCAGCAGTTACTCGCAGGGAAAGCGGGCGACAAGGTCCTACGAGCAGTACTTC. Protein: CASSYSQGKRATRSYEQYF.

This clonotype was counted only a few times. The chain combines TRBV6-5 with TRBJ2-3; weak D call: TRBD1 (5 bases). The V gene lost 10 bases and the J gene lost 0 bases, with 11 bases spanning the gap. This CDR3 has 13 amino acids. CDR1 and CDR2 from the germline V gene are MNHEY and SVGAGI. The CDR3 nucleotides read TGTGCCATACGAAGACAGAGCACAGATACGCAGTATTTT. It is translated as CAIRRQSTDTQYF.

This clonotype was detected a few times. The rearrangement joins TRBV29-1 to TRBJ2-2; 9 nucleotides align to TRBD1. CDR1 and CDR2 from the germline V gene are SQVTM and ANQGSEA. The CDR3 is made up of 14 amino acids. Trimming took 7 bases from V and 5 from J; bases not matched to a gene: 8. The CDR3 reads CSGTGTGSTGELFF. The CDR3 nucleotides read TGCAGCGGGACCGGGACAGGGTCTACCGGGGAGCTGTTTTTT.

This clonotype showed up just a few times. The CDR3 sequence: CASSPVSSGEQYF. CDR3 in DNA: TGTGCCAGCAGCCCAGTTTCATCGGGCGAGCAGTACTTC. This rearrangement joins TRBV16 to TRBJ2-7; D is uncertain. Trimming left V 4 bases short and J 6 bases short, with 13 bases between. This CDR3 has 13 amino acids. From germline, CDR1 is KGHSY and CDR2 FQNENV. The full variable domain, in which reference TRBV16 and TRBJ2-7 provide the parts outside the CDR3, is GEEVAQTPKHLVRGEGQKAKLYCAPIKGHSYVFWYQQVLKNEFKFLISFQNENVFDETGMPKERFSAKCLPNSPCSLEIQATKLEDSAVYFCASSPVSSGEQYFGPGTRLTVT.

The chain combines TRBV20-1 with TRBJ2-1; TRBD2 matches 12 bases. Germline CDR1 and CDR2: DFQATT and SNEGSKA (reference sequence). The CDR3 covers 15 residues. The trim removed 3 bases at V and 8 bases at J, leaving 8 bases unmatched. Here the CDR3 reads CSASPTSGRGDEQFF. In DNA, the CDR3 is TGCAGTGCTAGCCCGACTAGCGGGAGAGGGGATGAGCAGTTCTTC.

The chain employs TRBV10-1 and TRBJ2-7; D tentatively fits TRBD1 or TRBD2 (5 bases each). Trimming removed 8 bases at V and 6 bases at J, with 14 bases between. Per the germline V gene, CDR1 is WNHNN and CDR2 is SYGVQD (reference sequence). The CDR3 has 12 amino acids. For the CDR3, the DNA is TGCGCCAGCGGGGACCTCCGAAGCGAGCAGTACTTC. It translates to CASGDLRSEQYF.

This clonotype was picked up a small number of times. The chain couples TRBV2 to TRBJ2-1, with no clear D. V lost 10 bases, J lost 7 bases, and 20 bases lay in between. Germline V gives CDR1 SNHLY, CDR2 FYNNEI. The CDR3 is 14 residues long. The CDR3 coding sequence is TGTGCCAATCAACTCTCCCTCGTGGTGAATGAGCAGTTCTTC. Translated: CANQLSLVVNEQFF.

The chain uses TRBV5-5 and TRBJ2-7; D remains ambiguous. This CDR3 is built from 14 residues. The V end was cut by 2 bases, the J end by 0 bases, with 9 bases between. CDR1 and CDR2 from the germline V gene are SGHKS and YYEKEE (reference sequence). CDR3 protein: CASSFGDSSYEQYF. The CDR3 region has the DNA TGTGCCAGCAGCTTTGGAGACTCCTCCTACGAGCAGTACTTC. Drawing the rest from reference TRBV5-5 and TRBJ2-7, the complete variable domain is DAGVTQSPTHLIKTRGQQVTLRCSPISGHKSVSWYQQVLGQGPQFIFQYYEKEERGRGNFPDRFSARQFPNYSSELNVNALLLGDSALYLCASSFGDSSYEQYFGPGTRLTVT.

V usage is TRBV5-1 and J usage is TRBJ2-7, with 7 bases that match TRBD1. This CDR3 has 16 amino acids. Trimming at V came to 0 bases and at J to 3 bases, leaving 9 bases not matched to a gene. Germline CDR1 SGHRS, CDR2 YFSETQ. The CDR3 sequence: CASSLEPTGVSYEQYF. DNA for the CDR3: TGCGCCAGCAGCTTGGAACCAACAGGGGTGAGCTACGAGCAGTACTTC.

The chain couples TRBV20-1 to TRBJ2-3; 8 bases match TRBD2. The germline V gene encodes CDR1 DFQATT and CDR2 SNEGSKA (reference sequence). The CDR3 runs 14 residues. CDR3 in amino acids: CSARGTSLADTQYF. CDR3 nucleotide sequence: TGCAGCGCTCGGGGGACTAGTCTCGCGGATACGCAGTATTTT.

This clonotype was seen more than once but under ten times. The rearrangement links TRBV4-2 to TRBJ2-1; TRBD2 matches 9 bases. Germline V gene lookup returns CDR1 LGHNA and CDR2 YNFKEQ. V lost 0 bases, J lost 5 bases, and 8 bases stayed unmatched. The CDR3 has 17 amino acids. CDR3 DNA: TGTGCCAGCAGCCAAGAAAGAAGGACTAGCGCGGACAATGAGCAGTTCTTC. As protein: CASSQERRTSADNEQFF.

In this sample, this clonotype turned up many times. J is TRBJ1-5 and V is TRBV18; D is undetermined. This CDR3 is built from 14 residues. Germline V CDR1 and CDR2: KGHSH, LQKENI. V was trimmed by 2 bases and J by 4 bases, leaving 9 bases between them. Written as DNA, the CDR3 is TGTGCCAGCTCACCAAAGGAGGGAAATCAGCCCCAGCATTTT. Its protein is CASSPKEGNQPQHF. The full variable domain, completed using reference TRBV18 and TRBJ1-5, is NAGVMQNPRHLVRRRGQEARLRCSPMKGHSHVYWYRQLPEEGLKFMVYLQKENIIDESGMPKERFSAEFPKEGPSILRIQQVVRGDSAAYFCASSPKEGNQPQHFGDGTRLSIL.